A single T cell receptor beta chain is shown here with its context. Its antigen specificity is not known. Base qualities are not recorded, but no much larger clone differs from it by a single base. The data stem from a study of blood T cell repertoires in COVID-19 (dated by TCRdb to the early 2020s). In the study overall: Samples covering the acute and convalescent phases of COVID-19 were provided by collaborators in the United States, Italy and Spain. The prospective study material was composed of cDNA or gDNA derived from T cells, B-cell-depleted T cells, or PBMCs. Deeply sampled blood TCRbeta repertoires from subjects exposed to, actively infected with, or recovered from COVID-19 were included in the dataset. A freely available public database, intended as a resource for researchers studying the immune response to SARS-CoV-2, is where the repertoires were released. Samples came from the ongoing ImmuneRACE study (first 160 participants) plus 1,254 subjects from 6 global collaborators. Nearly every sample came with metadata listing a de-identified subject ID, COVID-19 status, age in years and sex. Where available, HLA class I and class II types were obtained from metadata supplied by the sample provider rather than from assay-based typing. The paper as a whole reports these results and caveats: Clinical and demographic metadata were provided uncurated, with the amount varying by source and participant.

Each collaborating institution followed its own protocols to collect whole blood in K2EDTA tubes. For TCRbeta analysis, collaborator samples were shipped as frozen whole blood, as isolated PBMCs, or as DNA extracted from either sample type. Trimming costs V 5 bases and J 1 base, and their ends lie 11 bases apart. Including the terminal cysteine and phenylalanine, the CDR3 comprises 14 residues. The kept DNA is CDR3 alone, 42 bases in frame from the first base. CDR1 and CDR2, per the germline V gene, are SGHTA and FQGNSA. The immunoSEQ Assay, a bias-controlled multiplex PCR, was used to amplify TCRbeta CDR3 regions from genomic DNA. The paper's data handling went like this. The number of nucleated cells in each sample was estimated by amplification of reference gene primers within the assay. To quantify the absolute abundance of each unique TCRbeta CDR3 rearrangement, sequence reads were collapsed and filtered. Productive Simpson clonality was computed per sample as the square root of Simpson's diversity index over productive rearrangements. Not all clones reach the TCRdb copy of this immuneACCESS table, which keeps in-frame sequences only. Checked studies attribute under half of the gap to unresolved V genes and leave the rest unexplained. D and trimming were read from the DNA, whereas the V and J calls and clone size are those reported in that table. The sample table holds some 110,000 clones, of which 86% were seen once. The ten largest clones add up to under 5% of the sample.

The chain is encoded by TRBV7-2 joined to TRBJ1-1, with the D gene not clear enough to name. The clonotype originates from a man aged 35-49 years with acute or convalescent COVID-19. Sequenced sample: peripheral blood. The DNA sequence follows: TGTGCCAGCAGCCCTCTTTTCAGGAACACTGAAGCTTTCTTT. Protein translation: CASSPLFRNTEAFF.